This T cell receptor beta chain was recovered during a study of CD8 T cells in Susac syndrome. This CDR3 is 17 amino acids long. Germline V gene lookup returns CDR1 SEHNR and CDR2 FQNEAQ (reference sequence). The V gene end was trimmed by 5 bases and the J gene end by 2 bases; junction bases not matched to a gene: 11. Random hexamers were used to reverse transcribe an amount of 0.5 to 1 ug RNA. The immunoSEQ assay covered 54 Vbeta and 13 Jbeta segments for CDR3. TCRdb re-derived calls from the immunoSEQ multiplex PCR reads in MiXCR, one entry per CDR3 protein. The sample shows approximately 190,000 distinct CDR3 sequences, 95% of them seen only once. General observations from the study: Clonal expansion of Susac CD8+ cells peaked in TEMRA cells, and it also peaked in active patients. Susac-specific public clones numbered about 15 in total CD8+ repertoires (and 4 or 5 in CD8+ TEMRA repertoires).

Remarks on this clonotype: The antigen is unknown.

The authors carried out high-throughput sequencing of TCR beta. They applied it to CD8+ and CD4+ T cells obtained from blood. This receptor was identified in a human donor with Susac syndrome. The source material was CD8+ T cells from PBMCs. This chain connects TRBV7-9 to TRBJ2-7; 11 bases align to TRBD2. CDR3 region: CASSPLRPTSGAYEQYF. The CDR3 nucleotides are TGTGCCAGCAGCCCCTTACGTCCGACTAGCGGGGCCTACGAGCAGTACTTC.